These T cell receptor beta chains were read from a single sample in a study of blood T cell repertoires in COVID-19. Here immunoSEQ multiplex PCR was the method, and the copy in TCRdb shows in-frame clones only, minus some. In the table there are about 330,000 clones, around 90% of which are singletons. Sequences were obtained from PBMCs or T cells enriched from blood (not recorded which). All receptors come from a man aged 25 to 45 who had recovered from COVID-19. The CDR3 runs from the conserved cysteine through the conserved F or W. Each record gives: V gene, clone size, CDR3 protein. Only part of the rows carry a size: once, few, many, or a class if the clone is expanded.

v_call: TRBV2
clone_size: .
cdr3_aa: CASRSGQNPGELFF

v_call: TRBV6-4
clone_size: once
cdr3_aa: CASSEAGGGPSGANVLTF

v_call: TRBV21-1
clone_size: .
cdr3_aa: CASSKDRVLNEKLFF

v_call: TRBV7-9
clone_size: .
cdr3_aa: CASSPDGEYGYTF

v_call: TRBV9
clone_size: .
cdr3_aa: CASSVQTGGVYEQYF

v_call: TRBV15
clone_size: .
cdr3_aa: CATSRGATYGYTF

v_call: TRBV3-1/TRBV3-2
clone_size: .
cdr3_aa: CASSRGGSETQYF

v_call: TRBV29-1
clone_size: .
cdr3_aa: CSGGVAGGTDTQYF

v_call: TRBV5-1
clone_size: .
cdr3_aa: CASSLTTSGGSYEQYF

v_call: TRBV10-3
clone_size: .
cdr3_aa: CAIKGSDAPNQPQHF

v_call: TRBV28
clone_size: .
cdr3_aa: CASRTQGGEKLFF

v_call: TRBV5-1
clone_size: .
cdr3_aa: CASSLEAGHSGNTIYF

v_call: TRBV15
clone_size: .
cdr3_aa: CATSRYGTGNQPQHF

v_call: TRBV6-1
clone_size: .
cdr3_aa: CASSESTGYQETQYF

v_call: TRBV27
clone_size: .
cdr3_aa: CASSLLVTGELFF

v_call: TRBV30
clone_size: .
cdr3_aa: CAWTTGYNSPLHF

v_call: TRBV7-8
clone_size: once
cdr3_aa: CASSFRRVVGDEAFF

v_call: TRBV6-4
clone_size: .
cdr3_aa: CASSDGGGAHEQYF

v_call: TRBV10-2
clone_size: .
cdr3_aa: CATRDYGELFF

v_call: TRBV2
clone_size: .
cdr3_aa: CASRTGQGGATDTQYF

v_call: TRBV10-3
clone_size: .
cdr3_aa: CAIRPGTDNQPQHF

v_call: TRBV29-1
clone_size: .
cdr3_aa: CSVGQGIAYEQYF

v_call: TRBV6-5
clone_size: few
cdr3_aa: CAIETTGHYEQYF

v_call: TRBV29-1
clone_size: .
cdr3_aa: CSVGTGLDTNQPQHF

v_call: TRBV3-1/TRBV3-2
clone_size: few
cdr3_aa: CASSQLGQLGANYGYTF

v_call: TRBV9
clone_size: .
cdr3_aa: CASSWRGQGGEKLFF

v_call: TRBV5-1
clone_size: .
cdr3_aa: CASSPSGLEGTGELFF

v_call: TRBV28
clone_size: .
cdr3_aa: CASRPGGRIGYTF

v_call: TRBV12-3/TRBV12-4
clone_size: .
cdr3_aa: CASSSPGVETQYF

v_call: TRBV30
clone_size: few
cdr3_aa: CAGDGGRTIYGYTF

v_call: TRBV6-5
clone_size: .
cdr3_aa: CASETHRDRLFF

v_call: TRBV5-1
clone_size: .
cdr3_aa: CASSLDAPSGAGNTMYF

v_call: TRBV5-1
clone_size: .
cdr3_aa: CASRLLPSSYEQYF

v_call: TRBV2
clone_size: .
cdr3_aa: CASQILAGVNEQFF

v_call: TRBV18
clone_size: .
cdr3_aa: CASSPQGGGEKLFF

v_call: TRBV16
clone_size: .
cdr3_aa: CASSQSRSNQPQHF

v_call: TRBV10-3
clone_size: .
cdr3_aa: CAISEPGRNTEAFF

v_call: TRBV19
clone_size: .
cdr3_aa: CASSDREEGYEQYF

v_call: TRBV5-4
clone_size: .
cdr3_aa: CASSNIQTTNTEAFF

v_call: TRBV13
clone_size: .
cdr3_aa: CASSVRGKGAYSPLHF

v_call: TRBV27
clone_size: .
cdr3_aa: CATPEPDSIEQYF

v_call: TRBV2
clone_size: .
cdr3_aa: CASSRTGASNQPQHF

v_call: TRBV6-4
clone_size: .
cdr3_aa: CASSDSDRGTQYF

v_call: TRBV7-2
clone_size: .
cdr3_aa: CASSLPSGGANSPLHF

v_call: TRBV3-1/TRBV3-2
clone_size: .
cdr3_aa: CASSQTDYEQYF

v_call: TRBV6-5
clone_size: .
cdr3_aa: CASSTGTSRGYTF

v_call: TRBV4-1
clone_size: .
cdr3_aa: CASSQEDRGRYGYTF

v_call: TRBV3-1/TRBV3-2
clone_size: .
cdr3_aa: CASSLQGGNTEAFF

v_call: TRBV5-1
clone_size: .
cdr3_aa: CASSLGEVGGGQPQHF

v_call: TRBV28
clone_size: .
cdr3_aa: CASSFTQGPNSYNSPLHF

v_call: TRBV6-5
clone_size: .
cdr3_aa: CASSYSYAAGELFF

v_call: TRBV14
clone_size: .
cdr3_aa: CASSVGHYTEAFF

v_call: TRBV5-4
clone_size: .
cdr3_aa: CASSYGQTYEQYF

v_call: TRBV2
clone_size: .
cdr3_aa: CASNRQGRNEKLFF

v_call: TRBV30
clone_size: .
cdr3_aa: CAWSWGGRSPLHF

v_call: TRBV30
clone_size: .
cdr3_aa: CAWSALGAETQYF

v_call: TRBV19
clone_size: .
cdr3_aa: CASTGPHTDTQYF

v_call: TRBV7-2
clone_size: .
cdr3_aa: CASSSGQRSYGYTF

v_call: TRBV15
clone_size: .
cdr3_aa: CATSSPRVVRDQPQHF

v_call: TRBV27
clone_size: .
cdr3_aa: CASSLSGGKVNGYTF